This TCR beta chain was sequenced in a study of blood T cells in healthy people across ages. A second roughly 6 to 12 cycle PCR used barcoded and J-beta primers. Each CDR3 protein is one row after TCRdb ran MiXCR on the 5' RACE reads. The table shows fewer than 2,000,000 distinct CDR3 sequences, with 30% to 40% occurring only once. Germline lookup yields CDR1 LGHNA and CDR2 YSLEER. V lost 0 bases and J 1 base, leaving 12 bases between the germline ends. The CDR3 loop spans 16 amino acids. Study-level findings and limits: With donor CMV status unknown, expanded clonotype changes were possibly confounded.

There are a few counts of this clonotype. What it recognizes is unknown. Isolation recovered at least 7 million PBMCs from every sample. The V call is TRBV4-3, the J call TRBJ1-1; tentatively, D is TRBD1 (6 bases). The receptor was derived from a human donor in good health. Sequences were obtained from blood. CDR3 residues: CASSQDSEGGNTEAFF. In DNA form, the CDR3 reads TGCGCCAGCAGCCAAGACTCGGAAGGGGGGAACACTGAAGCTTTCTTT.